The source of this TCR beta chain is a study of blood T cells in healthy people across ages. Findings of the study overall: Older individuals had lower TCR beta diversity per million T cells (the decline was roughly linear). Conclusively comparing naive with antigen-experienced cells was impossible with unsorted PBMCs.

A second about 6 to 12 cycle PCR used barcoded and J-beta primers. TCRdb processed the 5' RACE reads anew with MiXCR; each CDR3 protein has one entry. The repertoire holds about 640,000 distinct CDR3 sequences, 58% seen once, with over 30% in the top ten. V was clipped by 0 bases and J by 4 bases, with 13 bases between them. CDR3 length: 15 amino acids. The germline CDR1 and CDR2 sequences are SGHRS and YFSETQ. For this clonotype: Its antigen is unknown.

This TCR was sampled from a man between 60 and 70 years old in good health. V and J are TRBV5-1 and TRBJ1-2, with D possibly being TRBD1 (5 bases). Source material: blood. CDR3 in DNA: TGCGCCAGCAGCTTGGACCCGGGGGAACCCTATGGCTACACCTTC. It translates to CASSLDPGEPYGYTF.